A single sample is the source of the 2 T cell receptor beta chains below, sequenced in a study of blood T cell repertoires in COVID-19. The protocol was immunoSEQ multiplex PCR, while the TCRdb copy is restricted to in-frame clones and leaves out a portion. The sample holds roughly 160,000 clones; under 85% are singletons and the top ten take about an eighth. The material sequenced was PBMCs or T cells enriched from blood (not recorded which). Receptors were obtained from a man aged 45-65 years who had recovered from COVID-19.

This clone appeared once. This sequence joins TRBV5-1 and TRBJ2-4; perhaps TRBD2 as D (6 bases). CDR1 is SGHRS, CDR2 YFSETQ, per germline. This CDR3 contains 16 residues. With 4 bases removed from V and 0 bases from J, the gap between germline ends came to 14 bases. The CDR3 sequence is CASSPSAGTAKNIQYF. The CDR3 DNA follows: TGCGCCAGCAGCCCTAGCGCGGGCACAGCCAAAAACATTCAGTACTTC.

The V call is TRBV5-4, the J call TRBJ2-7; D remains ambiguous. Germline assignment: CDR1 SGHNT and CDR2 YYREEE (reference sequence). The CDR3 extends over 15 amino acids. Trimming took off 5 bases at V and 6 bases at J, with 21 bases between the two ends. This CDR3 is CASSHDRIPGSEQYF. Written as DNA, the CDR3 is TGTGCCAGCAGTCATGATCGGATTCCAGGCTCCGAGCAGTACTTC.